Each of the 12 T cell receptor beta chains below was sequenced from the same sample in a study of blood T cells in healthy people across ages. Alongside a J-beta primer mix, a sample-barcoded 5' primer served in a second PCR lasting 7 to 11 cycles. TCRdb processed the 5' RACE reads anew with MiXCR; each CDR3 protein has one entry. The profile covers some 760,000 distinct CDR3 sequences, with roughly 25% appearing a single time and roughly a tenth taken by the ten largest. The data also belong to a second study, concerning T cells of mothers and their children.

Sequenced material: blood. All receptors derive from a boy aged 5-17 years in good health.

Note on this clonotype: A junction boundary mismatches the germline segment, possibly from a read error. V usage is TRBV7-9 and J usage is TRBJ1-4; unclear D gene. This CDR3 region has 15 residues. Germline V gives CDR1 SEHNR, CDR2 FQNEAQ (reference sequence). The CDR3 nucleotides read TGTGCCAGCAGAGGCCGGGATGCAACTAATGAAAAACTGGTTTTT. Its translation: CASRGRDATNEKLVF.

This chain uses TRBV10-3 with TRBJ2-7; possibly TRBD2 for D (6 bases). The CDR3 totals 13 residues. V lost 3 bases and J 6 bases, leaving 12 bases between the germline ends. Germline values: CDR1 ENHRY, CDR2 SYGVKD. The CDR3 spells CAISDRRAAEQYF. DNA of the CDR3: TGTGCCATCAGTGACCGGAGGGCAGCCGAGCAGTACTTC.

The V and J genes are TRBV4-3 and TRBJ2-5, with 7 nucleotides matching TRBD2. The DNA end favors TRBJ2-1, so the J call may be wrong. The CDR3 has 15 residues. CDR1 is LGHNA, CDR2 YSLEER, per germline. In nucleotides, the CDR3 is TGCGCCAGCAGCGAGGGGAGCGGGGAGAGTAATGAGCAGTTCTTC. This gives the protein CASSEGSGESNEQFF.

This clonotype was seen only a few times. This chain joins TRBV4-3 and TRBJ2-7; the match to TRBD2 covers 11 bases. The DNA end favors TRBJ2-5, so the J call may be wrong. The germline CDR1 and CDR2 sequences are LGHNA and YSLEER. The CDR3 length is 17 residues. The CDR3 DNA reads as TGCGCCAGCAGCCAAGATCGGCTAGCGGGGGGTAAAGAGACCCAGTACTTC. It translates to CASSQDRLAGGKETQYF.

This clonotype has only one observation. This chain links TRBV12-3 or TRBV12-4 with TRBJ1-2; D unclear. This CDR3 spans 11 amino acids. V lost 4 bases and J lost 11, with 11 bases in between. The CDR3 sequence: CASSYRTEYTF. The CDR3 DNA is TGTGCCAGCAGTTACAGAACGGAATACACCTTC.

J is TRBJ2-1 and V is TRBV5-1, with 11 positions matching TRBD2. The germline gives CDR1 SGHRS, CDR2 YFSETQ. The CDR3 totals 14 residues. After removal of 7 bases from V and 8 bases from J, the junction contained 8 bases not matched to a gene. CDR3 residues: CASRSGRAVDEQFF. The CDR3 nucleotides read TGCGCCAGCCGTAGCGGGAGGGCCGTCGATGAGCAGTTCTTC.

CDR3 amino acids: CASSQQTGGSAFF. The CDR3 DNA reads TGTGCCAGCAGCCAACAGACAGGGGGCTCGGCTTTCTTT. The chain links TRBV21-1 to TRBJ1-1; the table names TRBD1, a call not compared with the DNA. TRBV21-1 is tagged as a pseudogene. This CDR3 has 13 amino acids.

The chain is built from TRBV29-1 and TRBJ2-7, with D possibly being TRBD2 (5 bases). The ends were cut back, 8 bases at V and 6 bases at J, with 17 bases in the middle. This CDR3 comprises 12 residues. Germline V gene sequence: CDR1 SQVTM, CDR2 ANQGSEA. CDR3 residues: CSIVGGSGEQYF. In nucleotides, the CDR3 is TGCAGCATTGTTGGCGGGTCTGGCGAGCAGTACTTC.

This chain connects TRBV6-1 to TRBJ2-1; D gene uncertain. Germline V gives CDR1 MNHNS, CDR2 SASEGT. The V end was cut by 6 bases, the J end by 1 base, with 13 bases between. This CDR3 region has 15 residues. The CDR3 spells CASRTTSISYNEQFF. The CDR3 bases are TGTGCCAGCAGAACCACCAGTATTTCCTACAATGAGCAGTTCTTC.

This clonotype was observed a few times. The chain carries TRBV6-2 or TRBV6-3 and TRBJ1-1; D remains unclear. This CDR3 has 13 residues. Trimming removed 4 bases from V and 1 base from J, with 7 bases in between. Germline CDR1 reads MNHEY; CDR2 reads SVGEGT. The CDR3 DNA reads TGTGCCAGCAGTTGGGCGGCGAACACTGAAGCTTTCTTT. Translation gives CASSWAANTEAFF.

The rearrangement uses TRBV27 and TRBJ2-5; the match to TRBD2 covers 7 bases. The DNA end is more similar to TRBJ2-7, so the J call may be wrong. Germline values: CDR1 MNHEY, CDR2 SMNVEV (reference sequence). The CDR3 is 15 residues long. This chain's CDR3 is CASSLLASGAYEQYF. DNA for the CDR3: TGTGCCAGCAGTTTACTGGCTAGCGGAGCCTACGAGCAGTACTTC.

This clonotype was found a few times. The chain carries TRBV12-3 or TRBV12-4 and TRBJ2-7; TRBD1 might be the D (6 bases). Trimming removed 6 bases from V and 7 bases from J, with 16 bases in between. The CDR3 is made up of 13 amino acids. The CDR3 DNA follows: TGTGCCAGCAGCTATGAACAGGGCTGGGAGCAGTACTTC. It is translated as CASSYEQGWEQYF.